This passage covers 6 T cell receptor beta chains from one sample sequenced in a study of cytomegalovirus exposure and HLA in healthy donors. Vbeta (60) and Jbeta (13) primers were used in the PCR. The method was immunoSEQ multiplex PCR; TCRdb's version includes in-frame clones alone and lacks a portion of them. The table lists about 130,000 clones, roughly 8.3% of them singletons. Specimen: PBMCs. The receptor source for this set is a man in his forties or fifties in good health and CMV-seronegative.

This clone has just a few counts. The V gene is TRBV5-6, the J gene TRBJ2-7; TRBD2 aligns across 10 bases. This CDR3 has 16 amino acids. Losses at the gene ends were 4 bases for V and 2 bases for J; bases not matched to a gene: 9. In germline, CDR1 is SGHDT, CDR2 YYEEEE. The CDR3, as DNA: TGTGCCAGCAGCCTGAACCTAGCGGGGGCCACCTACGAGCAGTACTTC. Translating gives CASSLNLAGATYEQYF.

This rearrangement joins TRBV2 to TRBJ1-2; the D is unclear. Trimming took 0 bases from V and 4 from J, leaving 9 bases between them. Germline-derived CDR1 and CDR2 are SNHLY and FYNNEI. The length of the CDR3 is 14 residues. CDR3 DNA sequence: TGTGCCAGCAGTGAAGCGCGGGCTATCTATGGCTACACCTTC. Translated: CASSEARAIYGYTF.

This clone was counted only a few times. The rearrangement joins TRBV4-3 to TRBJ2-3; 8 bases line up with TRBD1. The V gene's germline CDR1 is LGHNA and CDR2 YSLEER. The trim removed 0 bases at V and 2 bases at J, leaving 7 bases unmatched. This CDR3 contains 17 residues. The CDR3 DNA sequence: TGCGCCAGCAGCCAAGATGTGCAGGGGGCCTCCACAGATACGCAGTATTTT. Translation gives CASSQDVQGASTDTQYF.

CDR3 amino acids: CASRHSGGAYFTDTQYF. CDR3 nucleotide sequence: TGTGCCAGCAGGCATAGCGGGGGGGCCTATTTCACAGATACGCAGTATTTT. The chain has TRBV28 and TRBJ2-3; 11 bases agree with TRBD2. V gave up 6 bases and J gave up 2 bases; unmatched junction bases: 10. The germline CDR1 and CDR2 sequences are MDHEN and SYDVKM. This CDR3 region has 17 residues.

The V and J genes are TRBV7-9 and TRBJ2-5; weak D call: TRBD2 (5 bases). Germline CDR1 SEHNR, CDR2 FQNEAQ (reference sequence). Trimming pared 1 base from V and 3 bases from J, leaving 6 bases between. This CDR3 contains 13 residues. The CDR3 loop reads CASSLGGKETQYF. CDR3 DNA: TGTGCCAGCAGCTTAGGAGGGAAAGAGACCCAGTACTTC.

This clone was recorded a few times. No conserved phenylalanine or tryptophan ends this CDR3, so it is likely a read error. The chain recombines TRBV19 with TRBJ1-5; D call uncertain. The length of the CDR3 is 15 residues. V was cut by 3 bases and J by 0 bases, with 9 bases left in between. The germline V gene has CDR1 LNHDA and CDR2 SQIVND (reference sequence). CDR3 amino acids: CASSMYGISNQPQHV. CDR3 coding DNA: TGTGCCAGTAGTATGTACGGAATTAGCAATCAGCCCCAGCATGTT.